The 28 T cell receptor beta chains below all came from one sample that was sequenced in a study of blood T cell repertoires in COVID-19. Sequenced by immunoSEQ multiplex PCR; TCRdb stores in-frame clones only, minus some. The sample has around 99,000 clones, roughly 90% seen once. The sequencing input was peripheral blood. These receptors came from a man in his forties with active or convalescent COVID-19.

This clone appeared a few times. The V and J genes are TRBV27 and TRBJ2-7; 9 nucleotides match TRBD1. The J segment lost 2 bases and the V segment lost 4 bases, leaving 6 bases of the junction unmatched. This CDR3 is 15 amino acids long. Germline V CDR1 and CDR2: MNHEY, SMNVEV (reference sequence). CDR3 bases: TGTGCCAGCAGTTCACCGGGACAGGGTACCTACGAGCAGTACTTC. Its translation is CASSSPGQGTYEQYF.

The rearrangement uses TRBV23-1 and TRBJ1-6, with 7 positions matching TRBD1. TRBV23-1 is filed as an ORF, its function uncertain. The CDR3 is 19 residues long. Losses at the gene ends were 2 bases for V and 3 bases for J; bases not matched to a gene: 13. In DNA form, the CDR3 reads TGCGCCAGCAGTCAAGAGACAGGGTTACCCTCACTCTATAATTCACCCCTCCACTTT. Its protein is CASSQETGLPSLYNSPLHF.

This clone was seen once. DNA of the CDR3: TGTGCCAGCGGACCTACAGGGGGCTCAGAGCCCCAGCATTTT. Its protein product is CASGPTGGSEPQHF. The V call is TRBV28, the J call TRBJ1-5; 9 nucleotides align to TRBD1. Looked up from germline, CDR1 is MDHEN and CDR2 is SYDVKM. The V gene end was trimmed by 8 bases and the J gene end by 8 bases; junction bases not matched to a gene: 10. The CDR3 length is 14 residues.

The sample holds one count of this clone. The chain employs TRBV5-1 and TRBJ2-7; 7 bases line up with TRBD2. The CDR3 runs 13 residues. Per the germline V gene, CDR1 is SGHRS and CDR2 is YFSETQ. V shed 4 bases and J 3 bases; nucleotides not matched to a gene: 4. In DNA, the CDR3 is TGCGCCAGCAGCCGAGGGACTATCTACGAGCAGTACTTC. Encoded protein: CASSRGTIYEQYF.

The chain couples TRBV6-2 or TRBV6-3 to TRBJ2-7; 8 positions match TRBD2. In germline, CDR1 is MNHEY, CDR2 SVGEGT. Losses at the gene ends were 2 bases for V and 3 bases for J; bases not matched to a gene: 6. The CDR3 is 15 amino acids. The CDR3 nucleotides are TGTGCCAGCAGTTACGCGGGAGGCGGGCTCTACGAGCAGTACTTC. Translation gives CASSYAGGGLYEQYF.

In this sample, this clone turned up once. The chain is built from TRBV13 and TRBJ2-4; TRBD1 matches at 8 bases. Unmatched junction bases numbered 20, after V lost 4 bases and J lost 0 bases. The germline V gene has CDR1 PRHDT and CDR2 FYEKMQ (reference sequence). This CDR3 has 21 amino acids. CDR3 protein: CASSSLSPGRGLTRAKNIQYF. The DNA of the CDR3 is TGTGCCAGCAGCTCCTTATCGCCCGGCAGGGGGCTTACTAGAGCCAAAAACATTCAGTACTTC.

The V call is TRBV12-3 or TRBV12-4, the J call TRBJ2-3, with no clear D. The length of the CDR3 is 12 residues. V shed 6 bases and J shed 3 bases, with 7 bases lying between them. The CDR3 spells CASRRQTDTQYF. In DNA form, the CDR3 reads TGTGCCAGCAGACGACAAACAGATACGCAGTATTTT.

The V and J genes are TRBV7-9 and TRBJ2-1, with D possibly matching TRBD2 (6 bases). V lost 0 bases and J lost 0, with 15 bases in between. The CDR3 sequence is 18 residues long. Looked up from germline, CDR1 is SEHNR and CDR2 is FQNEAQ (reference sequence). CDR3 bases: TGTGCCAGCAGCTTAGCGCCTTGGGGACTTTCCTCCTACAATGAGCAGTTCTTC. Its protein is CASSLAPWGLSSYNEQFF.

DNA for the CDR3: TGTGCCAGCGGAGATCAGCCCCAGCATTTT. This sequence encodes CASGDQPQHF. The chain has TRBV6-5 and TRBJ1-5, with unresolved D. CDR1 MNHEY and CDR2 SVGAGI come from the germline V gene. The ends were cut back, 8 bases at V and 5 bases at J, with 4 bases in the middle. This CDR3 region has 10 residues.

The chain is built from TRBV6-6 and TRBJ1-2, with D possibly being TRBD1 (5 bases). The CDR3 runs to 14 residues. Germline CDR1 reads MNHNY; CDR2 reads SVGAGI (reference sequence). Trimming cost V 8 bases and J 0 bases, with 13 bases left between them. The CDR3 sequence: CASGKQETNYGYTF. The CDR3 DNA reads as TGTGCCAGCGGAAAACAGGAGACTAACTATGGCTACACCTTC.

This sequence joins TRBV7-9 and TRBJ2-3; 7 nucleotides match TRBD2. Trimming cost V 4 bases and J 1 base; bases outside gene matches: 8. This CDR3 has 16 amino acids. From germline, CDR1 is SEHNR and CDR2 FQNEAQ (reference sequence). CDR3 sequence reads: CASSSPPGRGTDTQYF. DNA of the CDR3: TGTGCCAGCAGCTCCCCTCCGGGGAGGGGCACAGATACGCAGTATTTT. Full variable domain (remainder filled in from reference TRBV7-9 and TRBJ2-3): DTGVSQNPRHKITKRGQNVTFRCDPISEHNRLYWYRQTLGQGPEFLTYFQNEAQLEKSRLLSDRFSAERPKGSFSTLEIQRTEQGDSAMYLCASSSPPGRGTDTQYFGPGTRLTVL.

This rearrangement joins TRBV10-3 to TRBJ2-3; 7 bases are shared with TRBD2. The junction had 6 bases not matched to a gene; V was cut back by 0 bases and J by 3 bases. Germline loops: CDR1 ENHRY, CDR2 SYGVKD. The CDR3 loop spans 16 amino acids. The chain's CDR3 is CAISESGGRETDTQYF. CDR3 bases: TGTGCCATCAGTGAGTCTGGGGGGAGGGAGACAGATACGCAGTATTTT.

This chain links TRBV7-9 with TRBJ1-5; D unclear. The V and J ends lost 5 bases and 7 bases respectively, with 15 bases between them. The CDR3 has 14 residues. Per the germline V gene, CDR1 is SEHNR and CDR2 is FQNEAQ (reference sequence). CDR3 residues: CASSLIGKGQPQHF. DNA of the CDR3: TGTGCCAGCAGCCTAATCGGGAAGGGACAGCCCCAGCATTTT.

The chain is built from TRBV13 and TRBJ2-7; D gene ambiguous. CDR3 length: 12 amino acids. Germline CDR1 is PRHDT and CDR2 is FYEKMQ (reference sequence). V lost 4 bases and J lost 3, with 7 bases in between. The CDR3 DNA sequence: TGTGCCAGCAGCTCCCCCAGCTACGAGCAGTACTTC. Residues: CASSSPSYEQYF.

The V and J genes are TRBV6-2 or TRBV6-3 and TRBJ2-1; weak D call: TRBD2 (5 bases). V lost 4 bases and J lost 3, with 7 bases in between. This CDR3 comprises 13 residues. Per the germline V gene, CDR1 is MNHEY and CDR2 is SVGEGT. The CDR3 DNA sequence: TGTGCCAGCAGTTCCCGGGACTACAATGAGCAGTTCTTC. Its protein is CASSSRDYNEQFF.

The V and J genes are TRBV6-2 or TRBV6-3 and TRBJ2-7, with 11 bases that match TRBD1. CDR1 and CDR2 from the germline V gene are MNHEY and SVGEGT. J was trimmed by 2 bases and V by 2 bases; bases with no gene match: 2. This CDR3 is built from 15 residues. The CDR3 region is CASSYPGQGAYEQYF. The CDR3 DNA is TGTGCCAGCAGTTACCCGGGACAGGGGGCCTACGAGCAGTACTTC.

This CDR3 reads CAWSVNFQETQYF. For the CDR3, the DNA is TGTGCCTGGAGTGTAAACTTTCAAGAGACCCAGTACTTC. The rearrangement links TRBV30 to TRBJ2-5, with D hard to call. With 0 bases removed from V and 2 bases from J, the gap between germline ends came to 7 bases. The germline V gene encodes CDR1 GTSNPN and CDR2 SVGIG (reference sequence). The CDR3 has 13 residues.

The rearrangement links TRBV28 to TRBJ1-2, with 7 bases lining up with TRBD1. This CDR3 comprises 15 residues. Germline V gene lookup returns CDR1 MDHEN and CDR2 SYDVKM. Trimming took 6 bases from V and 2 from J; bases not matched to a gene: 9. This CDR3 is CASRIGTAVNYGYTF. CDR3 DNA sequence: TGTGCCAGCAGGATAGGGACAGCTGTCAACTATGGCTACACCTTC.

The J gene is TRBJ2-7, the V gene TRBV9; 11 positions match TRBD2. CDR1 and CDR2 (germline): SGDLS, YYNGEE. The CDR3 consists of 15 residues. The junction had 3 bases not matched to a gene; V was cut back by 3 bases and J by 1 base. CDR3 loop: CASSEGLAASYEQYF. The CDR3 DNA reads as TGTGCCAGCAGCGAGGGACTAGCGGCGTCCTACGAGCAGTACTTC.

This chain connects TRBV28 to TRBJ1-4; a possible D gene is TRBD1 (5 bases). Germline CDR1 is MDHEN and CDR2 is SYDVKM. CDR3 size: 13 residues. The V end was cut by 5 bases, the J end by 13 bases, with 17 bases between. In DNA form, the CDR3 reads TGTGCCAGCAGTGAAAGTGGGGCCCGAGCACTGTTTTTT. As protein: CASSESGARALFF.

The chain recombines TRBV6-2 or TRBV6-3 with TRBJ1-5, with D perhaps matching TRBD1 (6 bases). Germline V CDR1 and CDR2: MNHEY, SVGEGT. This CDR3 contains 14 residues. Trimming took off 5 bases at V and 2 bases at J, with 10 bases between the two ends. CDR3: CASSPQGGNQPQHF. CDR3 in DNA: TGTGCCAGCAGTCCACAGGGAGGCAATCAGCCCCAGCATTTT.

This chain connects TRBV24-1 to TRBJ2-1; 16 bases agree with TRBD2. Germline V lookup: CDR1 KGHDR, CDR2 SFDVKD. The length of the CDR3 is 16 residues. Trimming took 3 bases from V and 7 from J; bases not matched to a gene: 2. The CDR3 region is CATSDPGLAGGNEQFF. Written as DNA, the CDR3 is TGTGCCACCAGTGATCCGGGACTAGCGGGAGGGAATGAGCAGTTCTTC.

This clone showed up just a few times. The V call is TRBV25-1, the J call TRBJ2-7; 9 bases are shared with TRBD1. V trimming: 2 bases; J trimming: 5 bases; junction bases outside the gene matches: 7. The CDR3 extends over 15 amino acids. In germline, CDR1 is MGHDK, CDR2 SYGVNS. CDR3 amino acids: CASSEPGQGSHEQYF. The CDR3 bases are TGTGCCAGCAGTGAACCCGGACAGGGGTCCCACGAGCAGTACTTC.

The chain combines TRBV5-1 with TRBJ2-5; 14 bases agree with TRBD2. With 0 bases clipped from V and 5 bases from J, the junction kept 6 bases outside the gene matches. Germline V gene data show CDR1 as SGHRS and CDR2 as YFSETQ. The CDR3 is 17 amino acids. The CDR3 region is CASSLATGTSGSETQYF. CDR3 nucleotides: TGCGCCAGCAGCTTGGCTACCGGGACTAGCGGGAGCGAGACCCAGTACTTC.

The V and J genes are TRBV5-5 and TRBJ1-2, with D perhaps TRBD1 (5 bases). Trimming cost V 1 base and J 4 bases, with 11 bases left between them. Germline V lookup: CDR1 SGHKS, CDR2 YYEKEE (reference sequence). This CDR3 has 14 amino acids. The CDR3 loop is CASSLRGEVYGYTF. The CDR3 coding sequence is TGTGCCAGCAGCTTGCGAGGGGAGGTCTATGGCTACACCTTC. Full variable domain (outside the CDR3, taken from reference TRBV5-5 and TRBJ1-2): DAGVTQSPTHLIKTRGQQVTLRCSPISGHKSVSWYQQVLGQGPQFIFQYYEKEERGRGNFPDRFSARQFPNYSSELNVNALLLGDSALYLCASSLRGEVYGYTFGSGTRLTVV.

The V call is TRBV7-2, the J call TRBJ1-2; 7 bases align to TRBD1. The germline V gene encodes CDR1 SGHTA and CDR2 FQGNSA. The ends lost 2 bases at V and 8 bases at J; junction bases unmatched: 5. This CDR3 is built from 13 residues. Here the CDR3 reads CASSLTGARGYTF. The CDR3 nucleotides read TGTGCCAGCAGCTTAACAGGGGCAAGGGGCTACACCTTC.

The V call is TRBV5-4, the J call TRBJ2-1; a weak D match, TRBD2 (6 bases). CDR1 is SGHNT, CDR2 YYREEE, per germline (reference sequence). The CDR3 has 14 amino acids. V lost 3 bases and J 9 bases, leaving 16 bases between the germline ends. CDR3 amino acids: CASSSGGGNGEQFF. DNA of the CDR3: TGTGCCAGCAGCTCCGGTGGGGGGAACGGTGAGCAGTTCTTC.

This chain links TRBV10-3 with TRBJ2-5, with D possibly matching TRBD2 (5 bases). V lost 2 bases, J lost 2 bases, and 12 bases lay in between. This CDR3 spans 15 amino acids. CDR1 is ENHRY, CDR2 SYGVKD, per germline. The CDR3 DNA is TGTGCCATCAGTGAGGGCCCCCGGGGACAAGAGACCCAGTACTTC. It is translated as CAISEGPRGQETQYF.